This TCR beta chain is drawn from a study of T cell responses to AZD1222 COVID-19 vaccine. Trimming cost V 4 bases and J 0 bases, with 18 bases left between them. The CDR3 runs 16 residues. The V gene's germline CDR1 is SQVTM and CDR2 ANQGSEA. Profiling relied on immunoSEQ multiplex PCR, and the TCRdb table lists in-frame clones only, not all of them. The sample lists about 96,000 clones; roughly 90% were seen once. Sample: peripheral blood, taken on day 0 of AZD1222 vaccination. The clonotype comes from an adult in good health. The chain joins TRBV29-1 to TRBJ1-1, with D maybe TRBD1 (5 bases). The CDR3: CSVGNLGVQVNTEAFF. CDR3 DNA sequence: TGCAGCGTTGGGAATCTGGGGGTACAGGTGAACACTGAAGCTTTCTTT.